The text below deals with one T cell receptor (beta chain). The antigen is undetermined. This sample was included in a study of shared clonotypes between healthy human individuals. General study findings and limits: Among a few donors, roughly 5.5% of naive CD4 clonotypes were found in common.

The CDR3 covers 15 residues. The germline V and J ends were trimmed by 4 bases and 4 bases, with 16 bases remaining between them. CDR1 is MDHEN, CDR2 SYDVKM, per germline. Deep level was the assay's run setting. Sequencing used immunoSEQ multiplex PCR; TCRdb keeps in-frame clones, though not all of them. The sample lists 2,500,000 or so clones, around nine tenths occurring once. The receptor comes from a young man in good health. The V and J genes are TRBV28 and TRBJ1-2; D gene ambiguous. Material: naive CD4+ T cells sorted from blood. Sample subset: CD45RA+ positively selected. The CDR3 bases are TGTGCCAGCAGTTCAATTCAGGCGCCGGGCTATGGCTACACCTTC. It codes for CASSSIQAPGYGYTF.